The 5 T cell receptor beta chains reported below all come from one sample, sequenced in a study of graft-versus-host responses after intestinal transplantation. What these receptors recognize is not known. Measured with immunoSEQ multiplex PCR; TCRdb has only the in-frame clones, and not every one. This table holds about 110,000 clones, more than 85% found once. Sequencing was performed on unstimulated CD8+ T cells sorted from spleen or lymph node cells, taken before transplant. All receptors come from a human donor who was the organ donor for an intestinal transplant.

V usage is TRBV7-8 and J usage is TRBJ2-7; maybe TRBD2 (5 bases). Germline CDR1 and CDR2: SGHVS and FQNEAQ. V was shortened by 5 bases and J by 5 bases, with 19 bases between the two germline ends. CDR3 length: 15 amino acids. CDR3 region: CASSPLGQGSHEQYF. CDR3 nucleotide sequence: TGTGCCAGCAGCCCCTTGGGCCAAGGGAGCCACGAGCAGTACTTC. The entire variable domain, with the rest obtained from reference TRBV7-8 and TRBJ2-7, is as follows: GAGVSQSPRYKVAKRGQDVALRCDPISGHVSLFWYQQALGQGPEFLTYFQNEAQLDKSGLPSDRFFAERPEGSVSTLKIQRTQQEDSAVYLCASSPLGQGSHEQYFGPGTRLTVT.

The chain is built from TRBV28 and TRBJ2-7; either TRBD1 or TRBD2 may fit D (5 bases each). The V end lost 5 bases, the J end lost 2 bases, and 16 bases lay between the germline ends. The CDR3 runs to 15 residues. Germline CDR1 MDHEN, CDR2 SYDVKM. The CDR3 nucleotides read TGTGCCAGCAGTAAAGGAAGGGACGGCACCTACGAGCAGTACTTC. It encodes CASSKGRDGTYEQYF.

The chain uses TRBV7-9 and TRBJ2-1; 16 bases fit TRBD2. Unmatched junction bases numbered 3, after V lost 4 bases and J lost 6 bases. CDR3 size: 16 residues. Germline loops: CDR1 SEHNR, CDR2 FQNEAQ (reference sequence). CDR3 residues: CASSSGLAGGPNEQFF. DNA of the CDR3: TGTGCCAGCAGCTCGGGACTAGCGGGAGGGCCCAATGAGCAGTTCTTC.

The chain is built from TRBV29-1 and TRBJ2-7, with D tentatively TRBD1 or TRBD2 (5 bases each). CDR1 is SQVTM, CDR2 ANQGSEA, per germline. This CDR3 is 14 amino acids long. The V gene lost 1 base and the J gene lost 0 bases, with 10 bases spanning the gap. The DNA for the CDR3 is TGCAGCGTTGAAGGGGACGGAAGCTCCTACGAGCAGTACTTC. Translation gives CSVEGDGSSYEQYF.

The chain couples TRBV7-2 to TRBJ2-7; no clear D gene. CDR3 length: 11 residues. From germline, CDR1 is SGHTA and CDR2 FQGNSA. Trimming stripped 1 base from V and 5 bases from J, with 3 bases between. CDR3 amino acids: CASSLVNEQYF. The CDR3 DNA is TGTGCCAGCAGCTTAGTTAACGAGCAGTACTTC.